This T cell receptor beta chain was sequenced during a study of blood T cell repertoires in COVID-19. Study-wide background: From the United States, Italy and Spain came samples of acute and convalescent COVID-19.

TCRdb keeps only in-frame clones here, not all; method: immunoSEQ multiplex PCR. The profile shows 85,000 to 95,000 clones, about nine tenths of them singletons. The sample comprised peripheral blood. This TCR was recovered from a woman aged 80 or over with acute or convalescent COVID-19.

The CDR3: CASSSRTGTYGYTF. DNA of the CDR3: TGTGCCAGCAGTTCCCGGACAGGTACCTATGGCTACACCTTC. The chain has TRBV27 and TRBJ1-2; 7 positions agree with TRBD1. V shed 4 bases, J shed 4 bases, and the junction held 6 bases outside the gene matches. The germline CDR1 and CDR2 sequences are MNHEY and SMNVEV (reference sequence). CDR3 length equals 14 residues.